This TCR beta chain was recorded in a study of cytomegalovirus exposure and HLA in healthy donors. The germline CDR1 and CDR2 sequences are MNHNS and SASEGT. The V gene lost 1 base and the J gene lost 1 base, with 8 bases spanning the gap. CDR3 size: 16 residues. In the PCR, 60 Vbeta and 13 Jbeta primers were used. Profiled with immunoSEQ multiplex PCR; TCRdb holds only in-frame clones, not every one. The ten top clones account for more than 0.95%, within a sample of 200,000 or so clones. Whole-study findings and limits: A later analysis showed that HLA-associated TCR beta chains had undergone more clonal expansion than equally common others. CMV serostatus was the sole immune exposure information available.

Remarks on this clone: Its matching antigen is unknown.

The source of this sequence is a girl aged 2-10 years in good health and CMV-seropositive. J is TRBJ1-6 and V is TRBV6-1; no clear D gene. Sequenced: PBMCs. CDR3 residues: CASSEGEGSYNSPLHF. Written as DNA, the CDR3 is TGTGCCAGCAGTGAAGGGGAGGGTTCCTATAATTCACCCCTCCACTTT.